This T cell receptor beta chain appears in the sequencing data of a study of cytomegalovirus exposure and HLA in healthy donors. Study-level points and caveats: A reported reduction in N-insertions relative to the roughly 710-donor mean was seen in an Asian-associated ancestry cluster in a later analysis.

For this clone: The target antigen is unknown.

Germline V gene sequence: CDR1 WNHNN, CDR2 SYGVQD (reference sequence). The CDR3 covers 16 residues. V was clipped by 6 bases and J by 4 bases, with 16 bases between them. The PCR was carried out with 60 Vbeta primers and 13 Jbeta primers. Profiled with immunoSEQ multiplex PCR; TCRdb holds only in-frame clones, not every one. The sample lists 200,000 to 250,000 clones; 82% were seen once. The origin of this receptor is a woman aged 40 to 49 in good health and CMV-seronegative. The J gene is TRBJ1-6, the V gene TRBV10-1; the D gene is possibly TRBD1 (6 bases). Sequenced material: PBMCs. The CDR3 region is CASRPIGQRYNSPLHF. DNA of the CDR3: TGCGCCAGCAGACCTATAGGACAGCGTTATAATTCACCCCTCCACTTT.